This entry lists 26 T cell receptor beta chains sequenced from one sample in a study of blood T cell repertoires in COVID-19 (dated by TCRdb to 2020 to 2021). Library preparation was by the immunoSEQ multiplex PCR assay. In its TCRdb copy, this immuneACCESS table keeps in-frame sequences only and misses some clones. Where compared with another copy, unresolved V genes explain less than half of these, and the others have no known cause. The sample data list 260,000 or so clones, and roughly 76% of these were observed just once. The leading ten clones occupy around 7.2% of the sample. Material: peripheral blood. These receptors were collected from a woman of 80 years or more with COVID-19, enrolled during active disease.

The V gene is TRBV24-1, the J gene TRBJ2-2; 8 bases agree with TRBD1. This CDR3 region has 16 residues. Germline values: CDR1 KGHDR, CDR2 SFDVKD. V dropped 2 bases and J dropped 1; count of bases not matched to a gene: 2. The CDR3 DNA is TGTGCCACCAGTGATTCAGGGGGCCGGAACACCGGGGAGCTGTTTTTT. This translates into CATSDSGGRNTGELFF.

This clone was seen more than once but under ten times. V gene TRBV5-5 combines with J gene TRBJ2-7; D is perhaps TRBD1 (5 bases). Looked up from germline, CDR1 is SGHKS and CDR2 is YYEKEE (reference sequence). This CDR3 is 14 amino acids long. V lost 0 bases, J lost 4 bases, and 11 bases lay in between. For the CDR3, the DNA is TGTGCCAGCAGCTTGGATGACAGAGCTTACGAGCAGTACTTC. It translates to CASSLDDRAYEQYF. Based on the CDR3 plus reference TRBV5-5 and TRBJ2-7, the full variable domain is DAGVTQSPTHLIKTRGQQVTLRCSPISGHKSVSWYQQVLGQGPQFIFQYYEKEERGRGNFPDRFSARQFPNYSSELNVNALLLGDSALYLCASSLDDRAYEQYFGPGTRLTVT.

In its sample, this clone was seen once. This sequence joins TRBV4-1 and TRBJ2-3, with TRBD2 matching over 9 bases. The ends lost 1 base at V and 4 bases at J; junction bases unmatched: 0. This CDR3 is 14 amino acids long. Germline V gene sequence: CDR1 MGHRA, CDR2 YSYEKL. The CDR3 sequence: CASSQGTSADTQYF. The CDR3 coding sequence is TGCGCCAGCAGCCAAGGGACTAGCGCAGATACGCAGTATTTT.

This clone turned up a few times. This rearrangement joins TRBV6-5 to TRBJ2-7, with 7 bases aligning to TRBD1. The junction had 14 bases not matched to a gene; V was cut back by 6 bases and J by 6 bases. Germline-derived CDR1 and CDR2 are MNHEY and SVGAGI. This CDR3 contains 15 residues. CDR3 loop: CASRPTGAPKIEQYF. Written as DNA, the CDR3 is TGTGCCAGCAGGCCCACAGGGGCCCCGAAGATCGAGCAGTACTTC.

Of note for this clone: The junction does not match germline at one end; this may be a read error. This chain uses TRBV6-5 with TRBJ1-2; 9 nucleotides line up with TRBD1. This CDR3 region has 12 residues. In germline, CDR1 is MNHEY, CDR2 SVGAGI. CDR3 region: CASSLTGTGTPF. The CDR3 DNA reads TGTGCCAGCAGCCTCACCGGGACAGGGACCCCCTTC.

The rearrangement uses TRBV2 and TRBJ2-7; 8 nucleotides align to TRBD1. CDR3 length: 15 residues. J lost 6 bases, V lost 4 bases, and 11 bases had no gene match. Germline CDR1 and CDR2: SNHLY and FYNNEI. The CDR3 protein is CASSGPGTGGFEQYF. In DNA form, the CDR3 reads TGTGCCAGCAGTGGTCCCGGGACAGGCGGGTTCGAGCAGTACTTC.

This chain connects TRBV30 to TRBJ2-7, with 8 bases fitting TRBD2. Germline CDR1 is GTSNPN and CDR2 is SVGIG (reference sequence). The J segment lost 3 bases and the V segment lost 3 bases, leaving 7 bases of the junction unmatched. This CDR3 comprises 14 residues. CDR3: CAWSTGLGFYEQYF. DNA for the CDR3: TGTGCCTGGAGCACGGGACTAGGATTCTACGAGCAGTACTTC.

This chain uses TRBV12-5 with TRBJ1-1; D is unresolved. Trimming left V 5 bases short and J 2 bases short, with 15 bases between. Germline V lookup: CDR1 LGHNT, CDR2 FRNRAP. This CDR3 has 15 residues. The CDR3: CASGPPRGLNTEAFF. The CDR3 DNA follows: TGTGCTAGTGGTCCACCACGCGGACTCAACACTGAAGCTTTCTTT.

This clone has a handful of counts. The CDR3 DNA is TGTGCCAGCAGCTTGTCCGGGGAAGATACGCAGTATTTT. Amino acid sequence: CASSLSGEDTQYF. This chain links TRBV5-4 with TRBJ2-3, with D perhaps TRBD2 (5 bases). V lost 1 base to trimming and J lost 5 bases, with 8 bases between them. The CDR3 totals 13 residues. Germline-derived CDR1 and CDR2 are SGHNT and YYREEE (reference sequence).

V and J are TRBV2 and TRBJ1-2; unclear D gene. CDR3 length equals 15 residues. Trimming left V 2 bases short and J 1 base short, with 11 bases between. Germline values: CDR1 SNHLY, CDR2 FYNNEI. CDR3 in DNA: TGTGCCAGCAGTGAAAGCGGCAGGATTAACTATGGCTACACCTTC. Residues: CASSESGRINYGYTF.

V is TRBV5-1 and J is TRBJ1-4; D is ambiguous. CDR1 and CDR2 from the germline V gene are SGHRS and YFSETQ. This CDR3 is built from 13 residues. V lost 4 bases to trimming and J lost 3 bases, with 7 bases between them. Written as DNA, the CDR3 is TGCGCCAGCAGCCGAGGCTCTAATGAAAAACTGTTTTTT. Translating it yields CASSRGSNEKLFF.

The chain is built from TRBV5-1 and TRBJ2-1; no clear D. Trimming shortened V by 2 bases and J by 6 bases, and 6 bases separated the two germline ends. From germline, CDR1 is SGHRS and CDR2 YFSETQ. This CDR3 contains 12 residues. CDR3 sequence: CASSFRGNEQFF. DNA for the CDR3: TGCGCCAGCAGCTTCAGAGGCAATGAGCAGTTCTTC.

Concerning this clone itself: This specimen includes other DNA sequences encoding the same CDR3. The chain combines TRBV7-9 with TRBJ1-5; 7 positions agree with TRBD1. CDR3 size: 13 residues. The V and J ends lost 4 bases and 4 bases, in that order; junction bases with no gene match: 1. Germline CDR1 SEHNR, CDR2 FQNEAQ (reference sequence). This CDR3 reads CASSSQGNQPQHF. CDR3 bases: TGTGCCAGCAGCTCACAGGGGAATCAGCCCCAGCATTTT.

Only a few counts were recorded for this clone. The V call is TRBV28, the J call TRBJ1-2; 9 positions match TRBD1. Germline V gene data show CDR1 as MDHEN and CDR2 as SYDVKM. The V segment lost 9 bases and the J segment 1 base; nucleotides outside the gene matches: 9. The CDR3 covers 15 residues. In DNA, the CDR3 is TGTGCCAGTGGGGTAGGGACAGGGCTTAACTATGGCTACACCTTC. Translating it yields CASGVGTGLNYGYTF.

The V and J genes are TRBV24-1 and TRBJ1-5; 7 bases fit TRBD1. The V gene end was trimmed by 1 base and the J gene end by 16 bases; junction bases not matched to a gene: 6. Germline CDR1 and CDR2: KGHDR and SFDVKD. The CDR3 has 12 residues. The chain's CDR3 is CATSDFQGVKHF. In DNA, the CDR3 is TGTGCCACCAGTGATTTCCAGGGGGTAAAACATTTT.

The V and J genes are TRBV2 and TRBJ1-1; 7 bases are shared with TRBD1. V shed 7 bases and J 3 bases; nucleotides not matched to a gene: 11. Germline V gene data show CDR1 as SNHLY and CDR2 as FYNNEI. This CDR3 is built from 15 residues. As DNA, the CDR3 is TGTGCCAGCACGAGCAGGGGCAGGGGGGACACTGAAGCTTTCTTT. It translates to CASTSRGRGDTEAFF.

The CDR3 DNA sequence: TGTGCCAGCAGCTTGGGCCCGGCTAGCTCCTACAATGAGCAGTTCTTC. Protein: CASSLGPASSYNEQFF. The chain employs TRBV5-4 and TRBJ2-1; D is unresolved. This CDR3 has 16 residues. The germline V gene encodes CDR1 SGHNT and CDR2 YYREEE (reference sequence). V dropped 0 bases and J dropped 0 bases, with 10 bases sitting between them.

In DNA form, the CDR3 reads TGCAGCGTTGTCCTTACTACTTCCCAGAACTACAATGAGCAGTTCTTC. This sequence encodes CSVVLTTSQNYNEQFF. The genes are TRBV29-1 and TRBJ2-1, with unresolved D. Per the germline V gene, CDR1 is SQVTM and CDR2 is ANQGSEA. Trimming removed 4 bases from V and 3 bases from J, with 19 bases in between. CDR3 length equals 16 residues.

The chain employs TRBV29-1 and TRBJ2-1; D uncertain. Trimming left V 4 bases short and J 2 bases short, with 6 bases between. Germline V CDR1 and CDR2: SQVTM, ANQGSEA. The CDR3 loop spans 12 amino acids. The CDR3 DNA sequence: TGCAGCGTTGCTCAGACCTACAATGAGCAGTTCTTC. It yields the protein CSVAQTYNEQFF.

For the CDR3, the DNA is TGTGCCACCAGCAGAAGAGCGGGAGGAGTTAATGAGCAGTTCTTC. This codes for CATSRRAGGVNEQFF. V usage is TRBV15 and J usage is TRBJ2-1; 9 bases are a match to TRBD2. Looked up from germline, CDR1 is LNHNV and CDR2 is YYDKDF (reference sequence). This CDR3 region has 15 residues. Trimming at V came to 2 bases and at J to 7 bases, leaving 6 bases not matched to a gene.

This CDR3 is CASSYSTGSTEAFF. As DNA, the CDR3 is TGTGCCAGCAGTTACTCGACAGGGAGCACTGAAGCTTTCTTT. The chain uses TRBV6-5 and TRBJ1-1; 7 bases fit TRBD1. The CDR3 totals 14 residues. Germline V gene data show CDR1 as MNHEY and CDR2 as SVGAGI. J was trimmed by 4 bases and V by 0 bases; bases with no gene match: 2.

This chain links TRBV4-1 with TRBJ2-5; TRBD1 agrees at 7 bases. The V gene's germline CDR1 is MGHRA and CDR2 YSYEKL. The CDR3 has 17 residues. Trimming removed 1 base from V and 5 bases from J; junction bases left unmatched: 13. CDR3 sequence reads: CASSQGTKPDRSETQYF. As DNA, the CDR3 is TGCGCCAGCAGCCAAGGTACTAAACCGGACAGGTCGGAGACCCAGTACTTC.

The chain links TRBV3-1 (or the pseudogene TRBV3-2) to TRBJ1-6; no clear D gene. Germline CDR1 LGHDT, CDR2 YNNKEL (reference sequence). Deletions cut 0 bases from V and 7 bases from J, with 7 bases between. This CDR3 has 14 amino acids. The CDR3 nucleotides read TGTGCCAGCAGCCAAGATTCGGTGAATTCACCCCTCCACTTT. It yields the protein CASSQDSVNSPLHF.

The V call is TRBV14, the J call TRBJ1-2; 7 bases are a match to TRBD1. The V gene end was trimmed by 0 bases and the J gene end by 4 bases; junction bases not matched to a gene: 2. The CDR3 runs to 14 residues. Germline assignment: CDR1 SGHDN and CDR2 FVKESK. In nucleotides, the CDR3 is TGTGCCAGCAGCCAAGAGACAGGGATCTATGGCTACACCTTC. Protein: CASSQETGIYGYTF.

This rearrangement joins TRBV7-9 to TRBJ2-4; 8 bases align to TRBD2. Germline values: CDR1 SEHNR, CDR2 FQNEAQ (reference sequence). V dropped 5 bases and J dropped 0; count of bases not matched to a gene: 3. CDR3 length: 15 residues. CDR3 sequence: CASSPGGLAKNIQYF. The CDR3 DNA reads TGTGCCAGCAGCCCGGGGGGGCTAGCCAAAAACATTCAGTACTTC.

The sample holds one count of this clone. The gene calls are TRBV6-6 and TRBJ2-2, with TRBD2 matching 11 bases. Germline CDR1 MNHNY, CDR2 SVGAGI (reference sequence). The V and J ends lost 5 bases and 5 bases, in that order; junction bases with no gene match: 1. This CDR3 has 14 residues. Here the CDR3 DNA reads TGTGCCAGCAGTCGACTAGCGGGAACCGGGGAGCTGTTTTTT. Its translation: CASSRLAGTGELFF.